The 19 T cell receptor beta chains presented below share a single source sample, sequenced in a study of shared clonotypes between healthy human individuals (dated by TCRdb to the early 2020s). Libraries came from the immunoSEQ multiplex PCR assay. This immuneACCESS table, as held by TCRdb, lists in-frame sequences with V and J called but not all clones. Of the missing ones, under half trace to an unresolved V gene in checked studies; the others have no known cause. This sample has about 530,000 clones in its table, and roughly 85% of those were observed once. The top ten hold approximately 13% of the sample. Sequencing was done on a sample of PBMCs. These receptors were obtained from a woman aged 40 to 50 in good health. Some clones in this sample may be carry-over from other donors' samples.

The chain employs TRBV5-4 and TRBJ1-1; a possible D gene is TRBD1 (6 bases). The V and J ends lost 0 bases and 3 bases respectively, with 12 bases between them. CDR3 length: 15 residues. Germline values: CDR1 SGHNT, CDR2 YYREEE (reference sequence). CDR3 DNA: TGTGCCAGCAGCTTGGCCAAGGGGGGGCACACTGAAGCTTTCTTT. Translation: CASSLAKGGHTEAFF. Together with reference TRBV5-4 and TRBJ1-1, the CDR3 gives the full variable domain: ETGVTQSPTHLIKTRGQQVTLRCSSQSGHNTVSWYQQALGQGPQFIFQYYREEENGRGNFPPRFSGLQFPNYSSELNVNALELDDSALYLCASSLAKGGHTEAFFGQGTRLTVV.

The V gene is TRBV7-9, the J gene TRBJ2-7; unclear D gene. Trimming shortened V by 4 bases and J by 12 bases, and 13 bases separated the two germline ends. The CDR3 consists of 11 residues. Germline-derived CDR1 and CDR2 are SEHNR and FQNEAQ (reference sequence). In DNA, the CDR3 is TGTGCCAGCAGCTGGTTGGCTAATACGTACTTC. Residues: CASSWLANTYF.

The CDR3 sequence is CSVPTGTGGYEQYF. For the CDR3, the DNA is TGCAGCGTCCCAACCGGGACAGGGGGCTACGAGCAGTACTTC. V and J are TRBV29-1 and TRBJ2-7; 11 positions match TRBD1. The V gene end was trimmed by 6 bases and the J gene end by 3 bases; junction bases not matched to a gene: 7. Germline lookup yields CDR1 SQVTM and CDR2 ANQGSEA. This CDR3 has 14 amino acids.

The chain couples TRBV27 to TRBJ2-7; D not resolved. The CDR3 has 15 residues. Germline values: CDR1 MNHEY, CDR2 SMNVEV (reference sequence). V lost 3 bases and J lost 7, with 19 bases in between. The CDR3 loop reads CASSFQTHPGGEQYF. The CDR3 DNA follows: TGTGCCAGCAGTTTTCAGACACATCCCGGTGGAGAGCAGTACTTC.

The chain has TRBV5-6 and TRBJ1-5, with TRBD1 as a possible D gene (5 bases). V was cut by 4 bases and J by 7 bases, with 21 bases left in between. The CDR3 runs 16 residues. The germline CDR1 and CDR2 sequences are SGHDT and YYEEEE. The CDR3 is CASSSRRGGEGQPQHF. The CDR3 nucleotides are TGTGCCAGCAGCAGCAGGAGGGGCGGCGAAGGGCAGCCCCAGCATTTT.

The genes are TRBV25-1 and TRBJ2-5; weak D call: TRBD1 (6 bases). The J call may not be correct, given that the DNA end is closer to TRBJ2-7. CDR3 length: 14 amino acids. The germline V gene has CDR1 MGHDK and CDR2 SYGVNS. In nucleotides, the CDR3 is TGTGCCAGCAGTAGGACGACAGGTCCCTACGAGCAGTACTTC. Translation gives CASSRTTGPYEQYF.

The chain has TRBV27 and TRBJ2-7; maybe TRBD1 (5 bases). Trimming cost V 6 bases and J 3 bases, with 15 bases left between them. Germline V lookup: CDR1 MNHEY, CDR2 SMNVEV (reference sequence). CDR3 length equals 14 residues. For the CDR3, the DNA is TGTGCCAGCAGCGCCGGCCTTAGGGGCTACGAGCAGTACTTC. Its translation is CASSAGLRGYEQYF.

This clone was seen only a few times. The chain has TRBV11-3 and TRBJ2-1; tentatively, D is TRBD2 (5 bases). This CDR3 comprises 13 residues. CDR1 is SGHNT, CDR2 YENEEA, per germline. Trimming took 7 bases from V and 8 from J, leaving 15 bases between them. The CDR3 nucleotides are TGTGCCAGCACCCCAGGTGGAGGTCATGAGCAGTTCTTC. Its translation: CASTPGGGHEQFF.

CDR3 sequence: CAIRARTQGGAYNEQFF. The CDR3 nucleotides read TGTGCCATCCGCGCCCGAACACAGGGAGGGGCCTACAATGAGCAGTTCTTC. The chain uses TRBV10-3 and TRBJ2-1; the D gene is possibly TRBD2 (7 bases). The CDR3 runs 17 residues. Per germline, CDR1 ENHRY and CDR2 SYGVKD. The V end was cut by 8 bases, the J end by 2 bases, with 22 bases between.

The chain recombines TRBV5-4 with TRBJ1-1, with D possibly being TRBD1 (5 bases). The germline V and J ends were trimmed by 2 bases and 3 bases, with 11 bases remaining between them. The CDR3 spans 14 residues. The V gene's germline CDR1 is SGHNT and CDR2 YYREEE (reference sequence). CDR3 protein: CASSLVGGDTEAFF. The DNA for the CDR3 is TGTGCCAGCAGCTTAGTGGGGGGGGACACTGAAGCTTTCTTT.

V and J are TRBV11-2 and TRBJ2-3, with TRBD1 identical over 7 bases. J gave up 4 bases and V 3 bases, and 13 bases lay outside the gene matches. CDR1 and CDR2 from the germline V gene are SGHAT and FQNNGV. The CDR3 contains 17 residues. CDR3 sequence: CASSFRQGGAGADTQYF. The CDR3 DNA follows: TGTGCCAGCAGCTTCCGACAGGGCGGTGCGGGCGCAGATACGCAGTATTTT.

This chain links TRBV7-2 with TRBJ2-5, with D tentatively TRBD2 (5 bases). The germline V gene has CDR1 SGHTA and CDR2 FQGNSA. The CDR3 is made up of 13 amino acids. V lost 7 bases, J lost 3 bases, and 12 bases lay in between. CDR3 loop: CASTAGVKETQYF. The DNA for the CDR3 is TGTGCCAGCACCGCGGGTGTAAAAGAGACCCAGTACTTC.

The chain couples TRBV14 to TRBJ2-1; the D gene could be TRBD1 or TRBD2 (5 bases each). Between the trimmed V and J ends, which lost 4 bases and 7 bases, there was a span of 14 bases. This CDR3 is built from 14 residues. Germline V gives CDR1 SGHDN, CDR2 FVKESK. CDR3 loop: CASSLRGVGNEQFF. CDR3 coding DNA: TGTGCCAGCAGCCTTAGAGGGGTGGGGAATGAGCAGTTCTTC. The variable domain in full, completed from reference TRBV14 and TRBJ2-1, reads EAGVTQFPSHSVIEKGQTVTLRCDPISGHDNLYWYRRVMGKEIKFLLHFVKESKQDESGMPNNRFLAERTGGTYSTLKVQPAELEDSGVYFCASSLRGVGNEQFFGPGTRLTVL.

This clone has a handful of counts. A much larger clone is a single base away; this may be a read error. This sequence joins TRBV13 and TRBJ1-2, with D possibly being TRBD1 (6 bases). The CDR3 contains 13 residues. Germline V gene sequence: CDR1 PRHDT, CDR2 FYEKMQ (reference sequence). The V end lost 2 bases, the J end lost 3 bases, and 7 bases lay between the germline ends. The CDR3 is CASSLKGDYGYTF. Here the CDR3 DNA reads TGTGCCAGCAGCTTAAAGGGGGACTATGGCTACACCTTC.

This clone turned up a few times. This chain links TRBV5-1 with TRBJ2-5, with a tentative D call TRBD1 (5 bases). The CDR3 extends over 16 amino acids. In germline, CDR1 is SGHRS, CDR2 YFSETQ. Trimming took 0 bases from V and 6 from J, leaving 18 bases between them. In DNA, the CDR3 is TGCGCCAGCAGCTTGGCCAACCCAGGGATCGGCCAGACCCAGTACTTC. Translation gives CASSLANPGIGQTQYF. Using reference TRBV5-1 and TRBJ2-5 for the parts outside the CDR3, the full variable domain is KAGVTQTPRYLIKTRGQQVTLSCSPISGHRSVSWYQQTPGQGLQFLFEYFSETQRNKGNFPGRFSGRQFSNSRSEMNVSTLELGDSALYLCASSLANPGIGQTQYFGPGTRLLVL.

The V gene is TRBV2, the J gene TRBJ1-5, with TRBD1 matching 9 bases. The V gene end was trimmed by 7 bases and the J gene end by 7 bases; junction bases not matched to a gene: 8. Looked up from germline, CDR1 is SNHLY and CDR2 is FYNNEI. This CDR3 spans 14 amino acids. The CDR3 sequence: CASTPGQGGQPQHF. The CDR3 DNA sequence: TGTGCCAGCACCCCGGGACAGGGAGGCCAGCCCCAGCATTTT.

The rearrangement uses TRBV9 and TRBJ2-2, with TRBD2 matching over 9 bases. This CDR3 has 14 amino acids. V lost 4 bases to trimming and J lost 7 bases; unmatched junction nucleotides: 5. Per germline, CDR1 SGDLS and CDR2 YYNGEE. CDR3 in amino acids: CASSPSGDVGELFF. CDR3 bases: TGTGCCAGCAGCCCTAGCGGGGACGTCGGGGAGCTGTTTTTT.

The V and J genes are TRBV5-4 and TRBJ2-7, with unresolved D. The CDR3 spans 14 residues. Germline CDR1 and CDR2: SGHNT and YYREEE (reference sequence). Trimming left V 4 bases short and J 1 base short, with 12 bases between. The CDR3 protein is CASSRKGRSYEQYF. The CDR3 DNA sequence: TGTGCCAGCAGCCGAAAAGGACGGTCCTACGAGCAGTACTTC. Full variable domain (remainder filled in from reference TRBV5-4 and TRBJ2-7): ETGVTQSPTHLIKTRGQQVTLRCSSQSGHNTVSWYQQALGQGPQFIFQYYREEENGRGNFPPRFSGLQFPNYSSELNVNALELDDSALYLCASSRKGRSYEQYFGPGTRLTVT.

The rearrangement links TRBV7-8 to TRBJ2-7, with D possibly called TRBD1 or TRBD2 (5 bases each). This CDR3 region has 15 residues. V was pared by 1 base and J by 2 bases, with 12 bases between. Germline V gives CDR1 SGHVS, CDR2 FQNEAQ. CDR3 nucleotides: TGTGCCAGCAGCTTAGTGGGGACGTTTACCTACGAGCAGTACTTC. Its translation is CASSLVGTFTYEQYF.